These T cell receptor beta chains were read from a single sample in a study of vaccination and CD4 T cells after COVID-19. What these receptors recognize is not known. TCRdb re-called the PCR reads through MiXCR, storing one row per CDR3 protein. Found here are thousands of distinct CDR3 sequences, roughly 32% of them singletons; the top ten hold roughly two fifths. Sequencing was carried out using CD4+ T cells from blood, cultured in vitro. These receptors were taken from a human donor in good health. Both conserved end residues are part of each CDR3. The order of the fields is V gene, J gene, clone size, D gene, CDR3 protein, CDR3 DNA. D genes are given only for firm matches. Clone sizes are given selectively: once, few, many, or a class where the clone is expanded.

TRBV14	TRBJ2-7	NA	TRBD1	CASSRLLGQSYEQYF	TGTGCCAGCAGCCGCCTCTTGGGACAGTCCTACGAGCAGTACTTC
TRBV12-3/TRBV12-4	TRBJ2-3	few	NA	CASSSRGGQYF	TGTGCCAGCAGCTCGCGGGGAGGGCAGTATTTT
TRBV19	TRBJ2-7	NA	TRBD1	CASSTQPGQGVYEQYF	TGTGCCAGTAGTACCCAACCCGGACAGGGCGTCTACGAGCAGTACTTC
TRBV20-1	TRBJ2-5	NA	TRBD2	CSGDSGGQETQYF	TGCAGTGGAGATAGCGGGGGCCAAGAGACCCAGTACTTC
TRBV6-2/TRBV6-3	TRBJ1-5	few	NA	CASSPGWGASNQPQHF	TGTGCCAGCAGCCCTGGGTGGGGGGCGAGCAATCAGCCCCAGCATTTT
TRBV7-8	TRBJ1-5	few	NA	CASSLGGADSNQPQHF	TGTGCCAGCAGCTTGGGGGGGGCAGATAGCAATCAGCCCCAGCATTTT
TRBV2	TRBJ1-1	medium-sized	TRBD1	CASSGRRRTGITEAFF	TGTGCCAGCAGTGGTAGACGTAGGACAGGGATCACTGAAGCTTTCTTT
TRBV7-9	TRBJ2-2	few	TRBD2	CASSLVLAGFGELFF	TGTGCCAGCAGCTTAGTACTAGCGGGGTTCGGGGAGCTGTTTTTT
TRBV7-3	TRBJ2-5	NA	NA	CASSQGYKETQYF	TGTGCCAGCAGCCAAGGGTATAAAGAGACCCAGTACTTC
TRBV19	TRBJ1-5	few	NA	CASSHGRDHRNQPQHF	TGTGCCAGTAGTCACGGCAGGGACCATCGCAATCAGCCCCAGCATTTT
TRBV6-1	TRBJ1-2	NA	NA	CASGRNYGYTF	TGTGCCAGCGGGAGGAACTATGGCTACACCTTC
TRBV20-1	TRBJ2-7	NA	NA	CSASRAEQGAYEQYF	TGCAGTGCTAGTCGAGCGGAACAGGGAGCGTACGAGCAGTACTTC
TRBV7-9	TRBJ1-5	few	TRBD1	CASSSSRGNQPQHF	TGTGCCAGCAGCTCTTCCAGGGGGAACCAGCCCCAGCATTTT
TRBV7-3	TRBJ2-2	few	TRBD1	CASSSRTGLITGELFF	TGTGCCAGCAGCTCGAGGACAGGGCTAATCACCGGGGAGCTGTTTTTT
TRBV6-1	TRBJ1-2	few	TRBD1	CASGGQGNLYGYTF	TGTGCCAGCGGTGGACAGGGGAATCTCTATGGCTACACCTTC
TRBV2	TRBJ1-2	medium-sized	NA	CASSQAVGGYTF	TGTGCCAGCAGTCAAGCCGTTGGTGGCTACACCTTC
TRBV5-1	TRBJ2-5	few	TRBD2	CASSLVLAGGQETQYF	TGCGCCAGCAGCTTGGTACTAGCGGGGGGGCAAGAGACCCAGTACTTC
TRBV20-1	TRBJ1-6	NA	NA	CSAPLAGHRNSPLHF	TGCAGTGCCCCTCTTGCGGGGCATCGGAATTCACCCCTCCACTTT
TRBV6-5	TRBJ1-1	few	NA	CASSYDVISNTEAFF	TGTGCCAGCAGTTACGACGTCATATCGAACACTGAAGCTTTCTTT
TRBV21-1	TRBJ2-7	few	NA	CASSKDVQAVNEQYF	TGTGCCAGCAGCAAAGACGTACAGGCCGTCAACGAGCAGTACTTC
TRBV7-9	TRBJ1-1	few	NA	CASSPQDREAFF	TGTGCCAGCAGCCCCCAAGACAGAGAAGCTTTCTTT
TRBV5-1	TRBJ1-1	NA	TRBD1	CASSFGDSEAFF	TGCGCCAGCAGCTTTGGGGACAGTGAAGCTTTCTTT
TRBV20-1	TRBJ2-1	few	NA	CSASDFRYNEQFF	TGCAGTGCTAGTGACTTCAGATACAATGAGCAGTTCTTC
TRBV7-3	TRBJ1-1	NA	NA	CASSWAGFLKMNTEAFF	TGTGCCAGCAGCTGGGCTGGGTTCCTTAAAATGAACACTGAAGCTTTCTTT
TRBV6-1	TRBJ2-1	NA	TRBD2	CASKPGLAGNEQFF	TGTGCCAGCAAACCGGGACTAGCGGGTAATGAGCAGTTCTTC
TRBV6-5	TRBJ1-2	medium-sized	NA	CASSYGYGYTF	TGTGCCAGCAGTTACGGATATGGCTACACCTTC
TRBV20-1	TRBJ2-7	NA	NA	CSAVPDGSLEQYF	TGCAGTGCTGTGCCGGACGGATCCCTCGAGCAGTACTTC
TRBV7-6	TRBJ2-7	few	TRBD1	CASSLGGQGVYEQYF	TGTGCCAGCAGCTTAGGGGGACAGGGGGTGTACGAGCAGTACTTC
TRBV6-1	TRBJ1-1	few	NA	CASTSGRLNTEAFF	TGTGCCAGCACCTCGGGGCGGCTGAACACTGAAGCTTTCTTT
TRBV12-3/TRBV12-4	TRBJ1-5	NA	TRBD1	CASSLQGDNQPQHF	TGTGCCAGCAGTTTACAGGGGGACAATCAGCCCCAGCATTTT
TRBV6-2/TRBV6-3	TRBJ2-3	NA	NA	CASSLDGYTDTQYF	TGTGCCAGCAGTTTAGACGGGTACACAGATACGCAGTATTTT
TRBV12-3/TRBV12-4	TRBJ1-2	few	TRBD1	CASSLRGRDRAYGYTF	TGTGCCAGCAGTTTACGCGGCCGGGACAGGGCCTATGGCTACACCTTC
TRBV6-1	TRBJ2-4	NA	NA	CAIDGGGIQYF	TGTGCCATCGACGGTGGGGGCATTCAGTACTTC
TRBV7-3	TRBJ1-1	NA	TRBD1	CASSLTAGQVRAFF	TGTGCCAGCAGCTTAACCGCCGGACAGGTTCGAGCTTTCTTT
TRBV12-3/TRBV12-4	TRBJ2-4	NA	TRBD2	CASSLSGADIQYF	TGTGCCAGCAGTTTGAGCGGGGCGGACATTCAGTACTTC
TRBV11-2	TRBJ1-6	NA	NA	CASSRLDSFSPLHF	TGTGCCAGCAGCCGTCTGGATAGCTTTTCACCCCTCCACTTT
TRBV29-1	TRBJ1-1	NA	TRBD1	CSVEDPGGRAFF	TGCAGCGTTGAAGACCCAGGGGGCCGGGCTTTCTTT
TRBV6-1	TRBJ2-6	few	NA	CASTWDFWGANVLTF	TGTGCCAGCACCTGGGACTTCTGGGGGGCCAACGTCCTGACTTTC
TRBV14	TRBJ2-5	NA	TRBD2	CASSPRLAQETQYF	TGTGCCAGCAGCCCCCGACTAGCACAAGAGACCCAGTACTTC
TRBV24-1	TRBJ2-5	few	TRBD1	CATSDPQGRGPETQYF	TGTGCCACCAGTGATCCCCAGGGAAGGGGGCCAGAGACCCAGTACTTC
TRBV12-3/TRBV12-4	TRBJ2-3	once	NA	CASSLVQGTDTQYF	TGTGCCAGCAGTCTTGTCCAGGGTACAGATACGCAGTATTTT
TRBV15	TRBJ1-1	medium-sized	NA	CATKLGGENTEAFF	TGTGCCACCAAGCTTGGGGGGGAGAACACTGAAGCTTTCTTT
TRBV9	TRBJ1-6	NA	NA	CASSYGSGFSPLHF	TGTGCCAGCAGCTACGGATCGGGATTTTCACCCCTCCACTTT
TRBV20-1	TRBJ2-3	medium-sized	NA	CSARVGSDTQYF	TGCAGTGCTAGAGTCGGTTCAGATACGCAGTATTTT
TRBV6-1	TRBJ2-3	NA	TRBD2	CASRPSLAGGGGDTQYF	TGTGCCAGCAGACCCTCACTAGCGGGGGGTGGGGGAGATACGCAGTATTTT
TRBV20-1	TRBJ1-1	few	NA	CSARDELALVEAFF	TGCAGTGCTAGAGATGAATTGGCGCTGGTTGAAGCTTTCTTT
TRBV5-1	TRBJ1-6	NA	NA	CASSLETTRVSPLHF	TGCGCCAGCAGCTTGGAGACTACGCGGGTTTCACCCCTCCACTTT
TRBV7-2	TRBJ1-3	NA	NA	CASRPPRVESSGNTIYF	TGTGCCAGCCGACCGCCCAGGGTTGAGAGCTCTGGAAACACCATATATTTT
TRBV5-5	TRBJ2-5	NA	NA	CASSLGEETQYF	TGTGCCAGCAGCTTGGGGGAAGAGACCCAGTACTTC
TRBV12-3/TRBV12-4	TRBJ1-2	few	TRBD1	CASSQTGSYGYTF	TGTGCCAGCAGTCAGACAGGGAGCTATGGCTACACCTTC
TRBV18	TRBJ1-6	NA	NA	CASSLEPYNSPLHF	TGTGCCAGCTCACTTGAACCCTATAATTCACCCCTCCACTTT
TRBV2	TRBJ2-1	NA	TRBD1	CASPIAGTGVLDEQFF	TGTGCCAGCCCGATTGCCGGGACAGGGGTTTTGGATGAGCAGTTCTTC
TRBV18	TRBJ1-6	few	TRBD1	CASSPNSDRGHSPLHF	TGTGCCAGCTCACCAAATTCAGACAGGGGGCACTCACCCCTCCACTTT
TRBV20-1	TRBJ1-1	few	NA	CSGSAGAPGAFF	TGCAGCGGGAGTGCTGGGGCCCCTGGGGCTTTCTTT
TRBV19	TRBJ1-3	NA	TRBD1	CASSMGTDSGNTIYF	TGTGCCAGTAGTATGGGGACAGACTCTGGAAACACCATATATTTT
TRBV6-1	TRBJ2-4	NA	NA	CASSPSTRGAKNIQYF	TGTGCCAGCAGCCCCTCCACCCGGGGGGCCAAAAACATTCAGTACTTC
TRBV7-9	TRBJ2-7	NA	NA	CASMDSPSSYEQYF	TGTGCCAGCATGGACTCCCCAAGCTCCTACGAGCAGTACTTC
TRBV12-3/TRBV12-4	TRBJ1-1	NA	NA	CASSLRLNTEAFF	TGTGCCAGCAGTTTGCGGCTTAACACTGAAGCTTTCTTT
TRBV4-2	TRBJ1-2	few	NA	CASSQEWVSYYGYTF	TGTGCCAGCAGCCAAGAATGGGTCAGTTATTATGGCTACACCTTC
TRBV6-1	TRBJ2-7	NA	TRBD1	CASSAGTGDYEQYF	TGTGCCAGCAGTGCCGGGACAGGGGACTACGAGCAGTACTTC